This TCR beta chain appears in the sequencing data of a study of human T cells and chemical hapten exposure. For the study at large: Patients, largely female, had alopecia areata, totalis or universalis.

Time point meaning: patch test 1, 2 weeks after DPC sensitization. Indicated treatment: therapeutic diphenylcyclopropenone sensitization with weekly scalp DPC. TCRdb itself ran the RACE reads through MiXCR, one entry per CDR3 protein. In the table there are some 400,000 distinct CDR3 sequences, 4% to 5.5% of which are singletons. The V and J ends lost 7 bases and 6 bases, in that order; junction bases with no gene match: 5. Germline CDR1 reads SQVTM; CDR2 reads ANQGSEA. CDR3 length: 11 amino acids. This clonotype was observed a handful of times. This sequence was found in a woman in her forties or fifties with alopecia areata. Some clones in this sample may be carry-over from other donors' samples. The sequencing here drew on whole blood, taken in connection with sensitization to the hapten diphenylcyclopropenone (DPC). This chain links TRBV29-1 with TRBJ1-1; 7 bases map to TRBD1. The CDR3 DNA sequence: TGCAGCGCCGGGACAGATCCTGAAGCTTTCTTT. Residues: CSAGTDPEAFF.